The T cell receptor beta chain described here comes from a study of cytomegalovirus exposure and HLA in healthy donors. Notes on the study in general: Testing in vitro showed three CMV-associated chains specific for CMV antigens. In a later analysis, donors in an Asian-associated ancestry cluster reportedly had fewer N-insertions in productive TCRs than the cohort mean. Analyzed later, association rates of TCRs varied across HLA loci, with DRB1 most and HLA-C fewest. High specificity and sensitivity for cytomegalovirus status were reported for the classifier.

V dropped 0 bases and J dropped 8 bases, with 12 bases sitting between them. Germline lookup yields CDR1 SGHNT and CDR2 YYREEE (reference sequence). The CDR3 spans 14 residues. PCR was performed using 60 Vbeta and 13 Jbeta primers. TCRdb's copy holds only in-frame clones and misses some; the assay was immunoSEQ multiplex PCR. The sample records under 250,000 clones, approximately 80% being singletons. Comment on this clone: Its antigen is undetermined.

The chain has TRBV5-4 and TRBJ2-1; the D is unclear. Specimen: PBMCs. This clonotype was obtained from a woman aged 25 to 39 in good health and CMV-seronegative. For the CDR3, the DNA is TGTGCCAGCAGCTTGGAGCCAGGAAGGTATGAGCAGTTCTTC. Translated: CASSLEPGRYEQFF.